This entry concerns a single T cell receptor (beta chain). This entry is derived from a study of blood T cell repertoires in COVID-19. Participant-given clinical history determined each cohort assignment. Under the authors' procedure: Researchers report that nucleated cell counts were estimated from reference gene primer amplification. Sequencing was performed with immunoSEQ multiplex PCR; in TCRdb, only in-frame clones are kept and a portion is missing. The DNA was the basis for D and trimming; V, J and clone size are from that table. The table includes 360,000 or so clones, about four fifths detected once. The CDR3 has 15 residues. Germline values: CDR1 LNHNV, CDR2 YYDKDF (reference sequence). The V and J ends lost 0 bases and 7 bases, in that order; junction bases with no gene match: 7.

The sequencing input was PBMCs or T cells enriched from blood (not recorded which). The chain combines TRBV15 with TRBJ1-2, with 8 positions matching TRBD1. The TCR was taken from a woman between 45 and 65 years old who had recovered from COVID-19. The CDR3 DNA follows: TGTGCCACCAGCAGAGATGGACAGGGTTTTGGTGGCTACACCTTC. It codes for CATSRDGQGFGGYTF.